The 7 T cell receptor beta chains presented below share a single source sample, sequenced in a study of T-cell memory formation after mild COVID-19. One entry per CDR3 protein results from TCRdb running MiXCR on the 5' RACE reads. The sample carries about 120,000 distinct CDR3 sequences, about a fifth recorded once. Sequencing input: PBMCs or a T cell subset sorted from them (not recorded which). These receptors all stem from a man between 18 and 29 years old who had mild COVID-19 (a few samples of this study predate the infection). Cell type and time point are not known.

This clonotype has a handful of counts. The rearrangement links TRBV29-1 to TRBJ2-1; D possibly corresponds to TRBD2 (5 bases). V lost 4 bases to trimming and J lost 1 base, with 8 bases between them. CDR3 length equals 13 residues. Looked up from germline, CDR1 is SQVTM and CDR2 is ANQGSEA. The CDR3 reads CSVVGSSYNEQFF. CDR3 DNA: TGCAGCGTTGTAGGGAGTTCCTACAATGAGCAGTTCTTC.

A few counts support this clonotype. The chain carries TRBV7-8 and TRBJ1-1; D is perhaps TRBD1 (5 bases). The CDR3 spans 17 residues. Trimming cost V 3 bases and J 0 bases, with 17 bases left between them. Germline CDR1 is SGHVS and CDR2 is FQNEAQ. In DNA form, the CDR3 reads TGTGCCAGCAGCTTTTGGAGAGACAGCAAAATGAACACTGAAGCTTTCTTT. Translated: CASSFWRDSKMNTEAFF.

This sequence joins TRBV19 and TRBJ1-1; 9 positions agree with TRBD1. The V and J ends lost 7 bases and 0 bases, in that order; junction bases with no gene match: 6. The CDR3 is made up of 15 amino acids. Germline lookup yields CDR1 LNHDA and CDR2 SQIVND (reference sequence). In nucleotides, the CDR3 is TGTGCCAGTACCCCGGGGGACAGGGTGAACACTGAAGCTTTCTTT. As protein: CASTPGDRVNTEAFF.

The chain recombines TRBV28 with TRBJ1-1; D call uncertain. V dropped 4 bases and J dropped 0 bases, with 9 bases sitting between them. Germline loops: CDR1 MDHEN, CDR2 SYDVKM. The CDR3 runs 14 residues. CDR3 nucleotides: TGTGCCAGCAGTTCGTACAGTATGAACACTGAAGCTTTCTTT. Its protein product is CASSSYSMNTEAFF.

The rearrangement links TRBV29-1 to TRBJ1-2; 9 bases agree with TRBD1. CDR1 SQVTM and CDR2 ANQGSEA come from the germline V gene. The CDR3 covers 13 residues. Trimming took 4 bases from V and 2 from J; bases not matched to a gene: 2. The CDR3: CSVGGTGNYGYTF. The CDR3 DNA sequence: TGCAGCGTTGGAGGGACAGGGAACTATGGCTACACCTTC.

This clonotype was picked up a small number of times. V is TRBV4-2 and J is TRBJ1-1; D possibly corresponds to TRBD1 (5 bases). The germline gives CDR1 LGHNA, CDR2 YNFKEQ. CDR3 length equals 12 residues. The V and J ends lost 4 bases and 7 bases respectively, with 10 bases between them. This CDR3 is CASSPSGGEAFF. The DNA for the CDR3 is TGTGCCAGCAGCCCCAGTGGGGGTGAAGCTTTCTTT.

The J gene is TRBJ2-1, the V gene TRBV7-8, with 8 bases fitting TRBD2. From germline, CDR1 is SGHVS and CDR2 FQNEAQ. This CDR3 is 14 amino acids long. V lost 1 base and J lost 8; bases outside the gene matches: 4. Here the CDR3 reads CASSLEGSGDEQFF. The CDR3 nucleotides read TGTGCCAGCAGCTTAGAGGGTAGCGGGGATGAGCAGTTCTTC.